A selection of T cell receptor beta chains follows, all from one sample in a study of blood T cell repertoires in COVID-19. Profiled with immunoSEQ multiplex PCR; TCRdb holds only in-frame clones, not every one. The sample has 400,000 to 450,000 clones, over 75% seen once. Sample: PBMCs or T cells enriched from blood (not recorded which). Source of these receptors: a man under 40 who had recovered from COVID-19. Each CDR3 is given with its conserved first and last residue. The D gene is left open where the match is weak. Not all rows give a size; the values are once, few, many and, for expanded clones, a class.

>TRBV27|TRBJ2-7|NA|NA
TGTGCCAGCAGCTGGGATGGGACTCTTTTTTACGAGCAGTACTTC
CASSWDGTLFYEQYF
>TRBV27|TRBJ2-1|NA|NA
TGTGCCAGCCACAACGGGAACCGCTACAATGAGCAGTTCTTC
CASHNGNRYNEQFF
>TRBV11-2|TRBJ2-7|NA|NA
TGTGCCAGCAGCCTTGGTGGTGGGAGCTCCTACGAGCAGTACTTC
CASSLGGGSSYEQYF
>TRBV5-5|TRBJ1-1|NA|NA
TGTGCCAGCAGCTCCTTCGACAGAATGAACACTGAAGCTTTCTTT
CASSSFDRMNTEAFF
>TRBV14|TRBJ2-7|TRBD1|NA
TGTGCCAGCACCCCCTCGGGACAGGGGATAGGCGGGCAGTACTTC
CASTPSGQGIGGQYF
>TRBV5-1|TRBJ1-2|NA|once
TGCGCCAGCAGCTTGGTGGCAGAATCTAACTATGGCTACACCTTC
CASSLVAESNYGYTF
>TRBV5-4|TRBJ2-4|NA|once
TGTGCCAGCAGCTTGGCAGGGTATGCCAAAAACATTCAGTACTTC
CASSLAGYAKNIQYF
>TRBV10-3|TRBJ1-1|TRBD1|NA
TGTGCCATCACGCCGGACAGGGATAAAGAAGCTTTCTTT
CAITPDRDKEAFF
>TRBV2|TRBJ2-2|TRBD1|NA
TGTGCCAGCAGAGCCACAGGGGGCTTATCCGGGGAGCTGTTTTTT
CASRATGGLSGELFF
>TRBV5-1|TRBJ2-1|NA|NA
TGCGCCAGCAGCTACGGGGACATCCCGGGCGATGAGCAGTTCTTC
CASSYGDIPGDEQFF
>TRBV30|TRBJ2-1|TRBD2|once
TGTGCCTGGAGTTTAACAACCGGGACTAGCGGGACATACAATGAGCAGTTCTTC
CAWSLTTGTSGTYNEQFF
>TRBV27|TRBJ2-1|TRBD2|once
TGTGCCAGCAGTCCCACCTCTCTAGCGGCGTCCTACAATGAGCAGTTCTTC
CASSPTSLAASYNEQFF
>TRBV10-1|TRBJ2-3|TRBD2|NA
TGCGCCAGCAGTGAATTAGGGACTAGCGGGAGTACAGATACGCAGTATTTT
CASSELGTSGSTDTQYF
>TRBV10-2|TRBJ2-1|TRBD2|NA
TGCGCCAGCGCCATAGCGGGAGCCTTTAGCAATGAGCAGTTCTTC
CASAIAGAFSNEQFF
>TRBV6-5|TRBJ2-7|TRBD1|NA
TGTGCCAGCAGTTACTCCGGGACAGGGAGCTACGAGCAGTACTTC
CASSYSGTGSYEQYF
>TRBV5-1|TRBJ1-1|NA|NA
TGCGCCAGCAGCTTGGAGGGGAATGCTTTCTTT
CASSLEGNAFF
>TRBV5-4|TRBJ2-2|TRBD2|few
TGTGCCAGCAGCTTAGGGACTAGCGGGATCACCGGGGAGCTGTTTTTT
CASSLGTSGITGELFF
>TRBV30|TRBJ1-2|TRBD1|NA
TGTGCCTGGAGAGCCGGGACAGAATCCTATGGCTACACCTTC
CAWRAGTESYGYTF
>TRBV27|TRBJ1-5|NA|NA
TGTGCCAGCAGTTTGCGTTCTGGGGGCGTAAATCAGCCCCAGCATTTT
CASSLRSGGVNQPQHF
>TRBV11-3|TRBJ2-3|NA|NA
TGTGCCAGCAGCCCGGGGACCGGGACTCCAATCACAGATACGCAGTATTTT
CASSPGTGTPITDTQYF
>TRBV9|TRBJ2-1|NA|once
TGTGCCAGCAGCGTAGACCCGGGTGGCTCCTACAATGAGCAGTTCTTC
CASSVDPGGSYNEQFF
>TRBV5-1|TRBJ2-2|NA|NA
TGCGCCAGCAGACGCGGGACCGATGTCCCCGGGGAGCTGTTTTTT
CASRRGTDVPGELFF